This T cell receptor beta chain was sequenced for a study of blood T cell repertoires in COVID-19. Turning to the study itself: The cDNA or gDNA used as material had been derived from T cells, B-cell-depleted T cells, or PBMCs.

In its sample, this clone was seen once. Study processing details: Amplification of reference gene primers was used by the study to estimate nucleated cell counts. Method: immunoSEQ multiplex PCR; TCRdb's copy keeps in-frame clones and lacks some. That table supplies the V and J calls and clone size; D and trimming were determined from the DNA. This sample has approximately 110,000 clones, with about 85% found just once. The receptor was derived from a man aged 45 to 65 with acute or convalescent COVID-19. Sequencing was carried out using peripheral blood.

CDR3 amino acids: CASSLFGAISSGEYQETQYF. The CDR3 DNA is TGCGCCAGCAGCTTGTTTGGGGCAATTTCTAGCGGGGAATACCAAGAGACCCAGTACTTC. The chain combines TRBV5-1 with TRBJ2-5, with 9 bases matching TRBD2. V lost 1 base, J lost 0 bases, and 16 bases stayed unmatched. There are 20 residues in the CDR3. The germline gives CDR1 SGHRS, CDR2 YFSETQ.